This T cell receptor beta chain was identified during a study of blood T cell dynamics during melanoma immunotherapy. Whole-study context: Standard first-line treatment here was pembrolizumab or nivolumab plus ipilimumab in metastatic melanoma. Study outcomes and limitations: At W3, later disease-control patients showed bifurcated PBMC repertoire changes, unlike progressors.

As to this clone: Antigen unknown.

The germline V and J ends were trimmed by 8 bases and 7 bases, with 14 bases remaining between them. Germline V lookup: CDR1 LNHDA, CDR2 SQIVND (reference sequence). The CDR3 is made up of 12 amino acids. Data came from immunoSEQ multiplex PCR; TCRdb stores just in-frame clones and leaves some out. The sample has 6,000 to 8,500 clones; 80% are singletons. This sample's time point: pre-treatment baseline. The receptor comes from a human donor with melanoma. Source: blood, taken from a patient treated with checkpoint blockade. V and J are TRBV19 and TRBJ1-2; D remains unclear. CDR3 loop: CASGPLLGGYTF. Written as DNA, the CDR3 is TGTGCCAGTGGGCCTCTGCTTGGTGGCTACACCTTC.